This is a list of T cell receptor beta chains from one sample in a study of shared clonotypes between healthy human individuals. Sequencing used immunoSEQ multiplex PCR; TCRdb keeps in-frame clones, though not all of them. Counted here are roughly 700,000 clones, around two thirds occurring once; the ten biggest clones make up 1.5% to 2%. The sample consisted of memory CD4+ T cells sorted from blood. Source of these receptors: a woman aged 25 to 45 in good health. Both conserved end residues are part of each CDR3. For some rows the clone size is stated as once, few or many, or as a class when expanded; others skip it.

v_call: TRBV2
j_call: TRBJ2-7
clone_size: -
cdr3_aa: CASRFSYEQYF

v_call: TRBV6-6
j_call: TRBJ2-2
clone_size: -
cdr3_aa: CASSYLVDDGGELFF

v_call: TRBV28
j_call: TRBJ2-7
clone_size: -
cdr3_aa: CASSLLSLGRVQYF

v_call: TRBV14
j_call: TRBJ2-5
clone_size: -
cdr3_aa: CASSQDLAGGETQYF

v_call: TRBV28
j_call: TRBJ1-1
clone_size: -
cdr3_aa: CATWDRVGTEAFF

v_call: TRBV6-5
j_call: TRBJ1-2
clone_size: -
cdr3_aa: CASTRGQNYGYTF

v_call: TRBV25-1
j_call: TRBJ1-2
clone_size: -
cdr3_aa: CASSELGGVFGNYGYTF

v_call: TRBV27
j_call: TRBJ1-2
clone_size: once
cdr3_aa: CASSLYGGPERPTNYGYTF

v_call: TRBV9
j_call: TRBJ2-1
clone_size: -
cdr3_aa: CASSTNGWEQFF

v_call: TRBV5-4
j_call: TRBJ1-2
clone_size: -
cdr3_aa: CASSWDRAASYTF

v_call: TRBV6-5
j_call: TRBJ1-2
clone_size: -
cdr3_aa: CASSLEGLRGYTF

v_call: TRBV19
j_call: TRBJ1-5
clone_size: many
cdr3_aa: CASSIGQGGQPQHF

v_call: TRBV14
j_call: TRBJ2-5
clone_size: -
cdr3_aa: CASSQRLQETQYF

v_call: TRBV4-2
j_call: TRBJ2-5
clone_size: -
cdr3_aa: CASSQDHIQGVETQYF

v_call: TRBV9
j_call: TRBJ1-1
clone_size: -
cdr3_aa: CASSVSWGDTEAFF

v_call: TRBV18
j_call: TRBJ1-2
clone_size: -
cdr3_aa: CASSPYKLDRKPNYGYTF

v_call: TRBV25-1
j_call: TRBJ2-3
clone_size: once
cdr3_aa: CATLALGLAGSTDTQYF

v_call: TRBV29-1
j_call: TRBJ2-1
clone_size: -
cdr3_aa: CSVEAGTIISYNEQFF

v_call: TRBV9
j_call: TRBJ2-1
clone_size: once
cdr3_aa: CASSLRQGANEQFF

v_call: TRBV19
j_call: TRBJ1-5
clone_size: -
cdr3_aa: CATGRSQGPQHF

v_call: TRBV5-4
j_call: TRBJ1-1
clone_size: -
cdr3_aa: CASSERGLGDTEAFF